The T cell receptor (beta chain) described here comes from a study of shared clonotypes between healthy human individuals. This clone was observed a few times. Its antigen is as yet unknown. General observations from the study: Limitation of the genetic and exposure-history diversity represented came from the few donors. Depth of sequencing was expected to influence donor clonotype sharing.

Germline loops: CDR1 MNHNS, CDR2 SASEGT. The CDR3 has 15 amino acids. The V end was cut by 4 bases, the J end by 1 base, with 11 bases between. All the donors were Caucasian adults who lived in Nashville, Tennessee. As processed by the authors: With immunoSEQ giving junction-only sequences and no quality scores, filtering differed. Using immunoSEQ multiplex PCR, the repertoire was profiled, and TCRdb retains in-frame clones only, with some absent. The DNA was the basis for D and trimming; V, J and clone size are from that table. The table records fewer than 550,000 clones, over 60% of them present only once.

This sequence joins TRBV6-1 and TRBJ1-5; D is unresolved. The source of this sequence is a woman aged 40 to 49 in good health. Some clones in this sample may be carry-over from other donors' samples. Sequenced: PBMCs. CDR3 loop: CASSGEASSNQPQHF. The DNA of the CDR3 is TGTGCCAGCAGTGGAGAGGCCAGCAGCAATCAGCCCCAGCATTTT.